The rows below give T cell receptor beta chains drawn from one sample of a study of T-cell memory formation after mild COVID-19. TCRdb independently ran MiXCR on the 5' RACE reads; one entry per CDR3 protein. Of under 300,000 distinct CDR3 sequences in the sample, around 15% were seen once. Sequenced sample: PBMCs or a T cell subset sorted from them (not recorded which). These receptors were obtained from a man between 18 and 29 years old who had mild COVID-19 (a few samples of this study predate the infection). Cell type and time point are not known. CDR3s include the opening cysteine and the closing phenylalanine or tryptophan. A D gene is named only where the DNA matches it firmly. Not every row has a clone size; where given, it reads once, few, many or a size class.

size,D,V,J,CDR3,DNA
.,.,TRBV7-2,TRBJ2-7,CASSSRQPSEQYF,TGTGCCAGCAGCTCCAGACAGCCTTCTGAGCAGTACTTC
few,.,TRBV4-1,TRBJ2-3,CASSRPGADTQYF,TGCGCCAGCAGCCGGCCGGGGGCAGATACGCAGTATTTT
once,.,TRBV5-5,TRBJ2-6,CASSFTTGLSVRANVLTF,TGTGCCAGCAGCTTCACGACAGGCCTATCGGTAAGGGCCAACGTCCTGACTTTC
.,TRBD1,TRBV30,TRBJ1-1,CASMTGVNTEAFF,TGTGCCTCCATGACAGGGGTGAACACTGAAGCTTTCTTT
few,.,TRBV4-3,TRBJ2-2,CASSPQVGTGELFF,TGCGCCAGCAGCCCACAGGTGGGCACCGGGGAGCTGTTTTTT
many,.,TRBV6-1,TRBJ1-4,CASSETGISGDEKLFF,TGTGCCAGCAGTGAGACGGGAATCTCGGGCGATGAAAAACTGTTTTTT
.,.,TRBV6-2/TRBV6-3,TRBJ2-3,CASSDQDSSYTQYF,TGTGCCAGCAGTGATCAGGATAGTTCGTATACGCAGTATTTT
.,.,TRBV9,TRBJ1-2,CASSAGSGIYGYTF,TGTGCCAGCAGCGCCGGGTCAGGCATCTATGGCTACACCTTC
few,TRBD2,TRBV20-1,TRBJ2-3,CSASRASGAADTQYF,TGCAGTGCTAGTCGTGCTAGCGGGGCGGCAGATACGCAGTATTTT
many,TRBD1,TRBV5-1,TRBJ1-1,CASSSGQGGVGNTEAFF,TGCGCCAGCAGCTCTGGACAGGGTGGGGTAGGGAACACTGAAGCTTTCTTT
many,.,TRBV7-9,TRBJ1-1,CASSLDGTEAFF,TGTGCCAGCAGCTTAGATGGGACTGAAGCTTTCTTT
few,TRBD1,TRBV5-1,TRBJ2-3,CASNKQGAEDTQYF,TGCGCCAGCAACAAACAGGGGGCCGAGGATACGCAGTATTTT
.,.,TRBV5-1,TRBJ1-2,CASRPEFYGGYTF,TGCGCCAGCAGACCAGAGTTCTACGGAGGCTACACCTTC
few,.,TRBV5-1,TRBJ2-3,CASSLANMGGPSTDTQYF,TGCGCCAGCAGCTTGGCCAATATGGGGGGGCCCAGCACAGATACGCAGTATTTT
few,.,TRBV28,TRBJ2-2,CASLEGGAAGELFF,TGTGCCAGCCTCGAGGGGGGGGCCGCCGGGGAGCTGTTTTTT
.,TRBD1,TRBV6-1,TRBJ2-7,CASTATGTEQYF,TGTGCCAGCACCGCGACAGGGACCGAGCAGTACTTC
.,TRBD1,TRBV5-1,TRBJ2-3,CASSKETGAGDTQYF,TGCGCCAGCAGCAAAGAGACAGGGGCGGGAGATACGCAGTATTTT
many,TRBD2,TRBV5-4,TRBJ2-1,CASSQTSSSYNEQFF,TGTGCCAGCAGCCAGACTAGCAGCTCCTACAATGAGCAGTTCTTC
few,.,TRBV2,TRBJ1-1,CASSKDGGNTEAFF,TGTGCCAGCAGCAAGGACGGAGGGAACACTGAAGCTTTCTTT
many,.,TRBV18,TRBJ2-5,CASSPGSETQYF,TGTGCCAGCTCACCAGGGAGCGAGACCCAGTACTTC
.,.,TRBV12-3/TRBV12-4,TRBJ2-7,CASSLGGRPAEQYF,TGTGCCAGCAGTTTAGGTGGGCGGCCCGCCGAGCAGTACTTC
.,TRBD2,TRBV11-2,TRBJ2-1,CASSLNLAGEAWNEQFF,TGTGCCAGCAGCTTAAATCTAGCGGGGGAAGCCTGGAATGAGCAGTTCTTC